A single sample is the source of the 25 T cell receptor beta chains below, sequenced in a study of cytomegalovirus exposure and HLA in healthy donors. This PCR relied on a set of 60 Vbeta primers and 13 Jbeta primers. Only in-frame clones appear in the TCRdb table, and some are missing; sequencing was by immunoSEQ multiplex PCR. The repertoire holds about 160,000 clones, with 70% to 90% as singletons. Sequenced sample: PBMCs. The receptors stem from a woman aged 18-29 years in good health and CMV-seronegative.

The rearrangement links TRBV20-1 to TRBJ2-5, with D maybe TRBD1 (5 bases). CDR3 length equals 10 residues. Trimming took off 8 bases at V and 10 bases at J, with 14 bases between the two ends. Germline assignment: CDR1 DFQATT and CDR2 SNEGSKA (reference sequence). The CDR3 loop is CSPQGSDQYF. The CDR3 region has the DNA TGCAGTCCCCAGGGCTCAGACCAGTACTTC.

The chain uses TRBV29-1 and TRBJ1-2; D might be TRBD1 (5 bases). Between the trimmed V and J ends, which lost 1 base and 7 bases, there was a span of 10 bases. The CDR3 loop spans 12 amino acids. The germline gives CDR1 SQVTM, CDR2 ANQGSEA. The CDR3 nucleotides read TGCAGCGTTGAAGGGGTCGGGGGTGGCTACACCTTC. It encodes CSVEGVGGGYTF.

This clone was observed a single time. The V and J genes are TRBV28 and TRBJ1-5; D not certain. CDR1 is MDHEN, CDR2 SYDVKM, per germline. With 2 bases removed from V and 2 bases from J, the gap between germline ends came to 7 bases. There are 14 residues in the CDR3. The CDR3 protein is CASSLVRGNQPQHF. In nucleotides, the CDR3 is TGTGCCAGCAGTTTAGTTCGGGGCAATCAGCCCCAGCATTTT. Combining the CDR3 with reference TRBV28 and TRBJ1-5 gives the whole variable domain DVKVTQSSRYLVKRTGEKVFLECVQDMDHENMFWYRQDPGLGLRLIYFSYDVKMKEKGDIPEGYSVSREKKERFSLILESASTNQTSMYLCASSLVRGNQPQHFGDGTRLSIL.

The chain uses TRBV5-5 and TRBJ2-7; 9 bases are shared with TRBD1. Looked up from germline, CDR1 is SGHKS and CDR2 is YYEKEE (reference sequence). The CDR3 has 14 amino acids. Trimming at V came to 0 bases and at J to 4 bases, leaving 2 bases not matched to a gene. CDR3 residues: CASSLGQGVYEQYF. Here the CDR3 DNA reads TGTGCCAGCAGCTTGGGACAGGGGGTTTACGAGCAGTACTTC.

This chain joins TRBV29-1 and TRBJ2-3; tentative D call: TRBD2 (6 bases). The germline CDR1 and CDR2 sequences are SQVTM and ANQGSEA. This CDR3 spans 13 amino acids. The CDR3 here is CYPGTLDTDTQYF. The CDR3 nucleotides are TGCTACCCCGGGACTTTGGACACAGATACGCAGTATTTT.

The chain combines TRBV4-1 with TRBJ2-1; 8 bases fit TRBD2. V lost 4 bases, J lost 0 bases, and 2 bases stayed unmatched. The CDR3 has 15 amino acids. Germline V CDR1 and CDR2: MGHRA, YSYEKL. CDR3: CASSRTSGSYNEQFF. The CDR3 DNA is TGCGCCAGCAGCCGAACTAGCGGCTCCTACAATGAGCAGTTCTTC.

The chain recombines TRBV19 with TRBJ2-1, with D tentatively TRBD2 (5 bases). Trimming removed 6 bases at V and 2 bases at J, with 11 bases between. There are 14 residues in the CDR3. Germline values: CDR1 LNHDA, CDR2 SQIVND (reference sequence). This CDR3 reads CASRAAGPYNEQFF. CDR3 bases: TGTGCCAGTAGGGCGGCGGGCCCCTACAATGAGCAGTTCTTC.

For the CDR3, the DNA is TGTGCCAACTCCAGGGGGCTATCCTACGAGCAGTACTTC. Amino acids: CANSRGLSYEQYF. The gene calls are TRBV28 and TRBJ2-7, with 8 bases that match TRBD1. CDR1 and CDR2 (germline): MDHEN, SYDVKM. Trimming at V came to 10 bases and at J to 1 base, leaving 6 bases not matched to a gene. This CDR3 comprises 13 residues.

The CDR3 nucleotides are TGTGCCAGCAGCTATGGACAACACCTAGATGGCTACACCTTC. It specifies CASSYGQHLDGYTF. The J gene is TRBJ1-2, the V gene TRBV6-5; weak D call: TRBD1 (5 bases). Germline lookup yields CDR1 MNHEY and CDR2 SVGAGI. The germline V and J ends were trimmed by 6 bases and 6 bases, with 17 bases remaining between them. The length of the CDR3 is 14 residues.

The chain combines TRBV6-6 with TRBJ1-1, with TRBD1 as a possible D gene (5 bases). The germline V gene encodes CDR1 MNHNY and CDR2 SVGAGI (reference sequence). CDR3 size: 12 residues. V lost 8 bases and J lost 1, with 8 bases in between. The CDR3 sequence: CASPGENTEAFF. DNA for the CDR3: TGTGCCAGCCCGGGGGAGAACACTGAAGCTTTCTTT.

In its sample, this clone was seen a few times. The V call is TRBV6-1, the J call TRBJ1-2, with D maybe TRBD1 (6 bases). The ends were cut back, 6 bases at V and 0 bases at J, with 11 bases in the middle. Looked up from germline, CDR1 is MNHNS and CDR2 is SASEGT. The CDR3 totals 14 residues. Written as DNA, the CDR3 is TGTGCCAGCAGGGCCAGGACAGCTAACTATGGCTACACCTTC. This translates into CASRARTANYGYTF.

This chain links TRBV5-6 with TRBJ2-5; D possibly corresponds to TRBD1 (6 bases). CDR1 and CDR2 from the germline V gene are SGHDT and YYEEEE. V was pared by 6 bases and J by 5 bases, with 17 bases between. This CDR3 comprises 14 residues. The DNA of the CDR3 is TGTGCCAGCACCACCAGGGGCTCAATGGAGACCCAGTACTTC. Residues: CASTTRGSMETQYF.

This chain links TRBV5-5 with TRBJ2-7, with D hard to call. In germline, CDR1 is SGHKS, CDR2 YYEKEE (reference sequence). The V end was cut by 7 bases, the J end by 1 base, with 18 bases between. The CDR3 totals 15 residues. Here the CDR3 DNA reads TGTGCCAGCGCGCAGACACCCACCCCATCCTACGAGCAGTACTTC. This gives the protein CASAQTPTPSYEQYF. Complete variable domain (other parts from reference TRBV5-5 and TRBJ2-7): DAGVTQSPTHLIKTRGQQVTLRCSPISGHKSVSWYQQVLGQGPQFIFQYYEKEERGRGNFPDRFSARQFPNYSSELNVNALLLGDSALYLCASAQTPTPSYEQYFGPGTRLTVT.

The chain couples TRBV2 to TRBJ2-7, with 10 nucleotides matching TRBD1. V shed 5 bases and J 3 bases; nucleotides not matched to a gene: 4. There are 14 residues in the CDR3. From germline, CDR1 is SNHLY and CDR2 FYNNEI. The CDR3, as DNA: TGTGCCAGCAGTTGGACAGGGGGAGGCTACGAGCAGTACTTC. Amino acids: CASSWTGGGYEQYF.

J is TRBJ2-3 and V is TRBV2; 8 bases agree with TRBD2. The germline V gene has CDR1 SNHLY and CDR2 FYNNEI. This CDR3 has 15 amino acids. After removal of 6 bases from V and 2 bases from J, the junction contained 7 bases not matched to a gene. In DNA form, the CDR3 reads TGTGCCAGCAGATTTAGCGGGGTCACCACAGATACGCAGTATTTT. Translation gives CASRFSGVTTDTQYF.

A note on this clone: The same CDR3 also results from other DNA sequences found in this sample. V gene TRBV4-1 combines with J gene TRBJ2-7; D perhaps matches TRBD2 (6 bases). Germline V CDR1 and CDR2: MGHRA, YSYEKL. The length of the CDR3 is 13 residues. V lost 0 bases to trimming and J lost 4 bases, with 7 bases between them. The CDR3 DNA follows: TGCGCCAGCAGCCAAGATCGGGGGTACGAGCAGTACTTC. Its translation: CASSQDRGYEQYF.

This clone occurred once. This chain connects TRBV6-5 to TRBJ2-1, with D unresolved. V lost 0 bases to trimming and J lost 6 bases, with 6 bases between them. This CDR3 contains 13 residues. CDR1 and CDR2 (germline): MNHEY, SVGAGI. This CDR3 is CASSYSSLNEQFF. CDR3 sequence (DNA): TGTGCCAGCAGTTACTCGAGCCTCAATGAGCAGTTCTTC.

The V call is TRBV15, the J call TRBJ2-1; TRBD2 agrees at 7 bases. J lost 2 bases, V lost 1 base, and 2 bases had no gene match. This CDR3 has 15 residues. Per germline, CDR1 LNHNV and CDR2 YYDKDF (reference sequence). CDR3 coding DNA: TGTGCCACCAGCAGAGTAACTAGCGCCTACAATGAGCAGTTCTTC. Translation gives CATSRVTSAYNEQFF.

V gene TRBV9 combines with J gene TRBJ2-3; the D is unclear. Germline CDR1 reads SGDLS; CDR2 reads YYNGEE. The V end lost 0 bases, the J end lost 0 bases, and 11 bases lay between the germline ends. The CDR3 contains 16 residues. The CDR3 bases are TGTGCCAGCAGCGTAGTTGCGCATACCAGCACAGATACGCAGTATTTT. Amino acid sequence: CASSVVAHTSTDTQYF.

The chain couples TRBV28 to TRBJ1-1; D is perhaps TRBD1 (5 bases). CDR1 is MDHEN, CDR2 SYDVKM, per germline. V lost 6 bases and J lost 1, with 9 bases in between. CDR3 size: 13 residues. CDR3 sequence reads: CASSLTENTEAFF. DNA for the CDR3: TGTGCCAGCAGCCTGACAGAGAACACTGAAGCTTTCTTT.

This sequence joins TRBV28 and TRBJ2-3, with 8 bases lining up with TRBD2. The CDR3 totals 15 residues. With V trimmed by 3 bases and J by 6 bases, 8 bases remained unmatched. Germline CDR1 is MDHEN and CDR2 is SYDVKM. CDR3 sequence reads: CASSFGAGGMDTQYF. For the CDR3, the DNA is TGTGCCAGCAGTTTTGGGGCGGGGGGCATGGATACGCAGTATTTT.

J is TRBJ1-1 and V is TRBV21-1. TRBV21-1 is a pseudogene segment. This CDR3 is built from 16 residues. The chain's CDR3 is CASSNPGSGVNTEAFF. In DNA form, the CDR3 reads TGTGCCAGCAGCAATCCAGGTAGCGGGGTGAACACTGAAGCTTTCTTT.

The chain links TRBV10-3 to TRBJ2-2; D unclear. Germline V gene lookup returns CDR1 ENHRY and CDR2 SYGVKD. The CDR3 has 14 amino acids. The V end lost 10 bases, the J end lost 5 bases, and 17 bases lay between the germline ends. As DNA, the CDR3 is TGTGCCACCTCCGGCGCGGTACGGACCGGGGAGCTGTTTTTT. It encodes CATSGAVRTGELFF.

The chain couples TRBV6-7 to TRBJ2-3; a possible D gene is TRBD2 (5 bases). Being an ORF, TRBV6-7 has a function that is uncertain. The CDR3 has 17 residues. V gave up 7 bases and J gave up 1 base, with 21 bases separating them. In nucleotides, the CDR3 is TGTGCCAGCACCCCGGGCCGGGCTAGCACGGGCACAGATACGCAGTATTTT. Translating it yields CASTPGRASTGTDTQYF.

The CDR3 DNA reads as TGTGCCAGCAGCTGGACAGCGGCCGACGAGCAGTACTTC. Its translation: CASSWTAADEQYF. The chain recombines TRBV11-3 with TRBJ2-7, with D possibly being TRBD1 (6 bases). Trimming pared 4 bases from V and 5 bases from J, leaving 12 bases between. Germline V CDR1 and CDR2: SGHNT, YENEEA. The CDR3 is 13 residues long.